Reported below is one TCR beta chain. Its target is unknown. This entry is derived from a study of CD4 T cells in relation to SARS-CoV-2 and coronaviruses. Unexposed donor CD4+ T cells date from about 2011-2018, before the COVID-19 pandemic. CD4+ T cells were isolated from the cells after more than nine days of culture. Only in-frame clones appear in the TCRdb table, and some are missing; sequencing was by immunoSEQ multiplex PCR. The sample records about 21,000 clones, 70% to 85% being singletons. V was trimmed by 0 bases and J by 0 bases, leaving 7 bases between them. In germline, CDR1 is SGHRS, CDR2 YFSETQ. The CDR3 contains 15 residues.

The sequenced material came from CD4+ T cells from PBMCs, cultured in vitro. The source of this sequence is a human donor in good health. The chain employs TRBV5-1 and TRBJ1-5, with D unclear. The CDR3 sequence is CASSLAGSSNQPQHF. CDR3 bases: TGCGCCAGCAGCTTGGCAGGCAGTAGCAATCAGCCCCAGCATTTT.